Detailed here is one TCR beta chain. These data are taken from a study of blood T cell repertoires in COVID-19. The overall study: The study drew acute and convalescent COVID-19 samples from the United States, Italy and Spain.

This CDR3 spans 14 amino acids. V lost 7 bases and J lost 1, with 14 bases in between. Germline values: CDR1 MNHEY, CDR2 SVGAGI. TCRdb's copy holds only in-frame clones and misses some; the assay was immunoSEQ multiplex PCR. The sample contains just under 45,000 clones, about 80% of which appear only once. J is TRBJ2-7 and V is TRBV6-5, with a possible D match to TRBD1 (6 bases). The sequence was obtained from a human donor in a cohort sampled during active COVID-19. The sample was peripheral blood. The CDR3 is CASNLAQGSYEQYF. The CDR3 DNA sequence: TGTGCCAGCAACCTAGCCCAGGGGTCCTACGAGCAGTACTTC.